This entry features one T cell receptor (beta chain) sequence. Researchers turned away patients with other autoimmune diseases, uncontrolled infections, pregnancy or lactation. The source of the sample is a study of Graves' ophthalmopathy and Graves' hyperthyroidism. Whole-study context: Stable hyperthyroidism was defined by absence of ophthalmopathy within 18 months of follow-up.

This CDR3 comprises 14 residues. CDR1 SGDLS and CDR2 YYNGEE come from the germline V gene. Between the trimmed V and J ends, which lost 6 bases and 2 bases, there was a span of 15 bases. For repertoire sequencing, the TCR beta CDR3 regions were amplified from RNA transcripts. Second-round multiplex PCR came after first-round RT-PCR with HTBI primers. MiXCR, applied by TCRdb to the multiplex PCR reads, yields one record per CDR3 protein. The table has over a million distinct CDR3 sequences, less than 45% seen once. Sequencing was carried out using peripheral blood or thyroid tissue (not recorded which). The sequence came from an adult man with Graves' hyperthyroidism. The rearrangement links TRBV9 to TRBJ2-7; D perhaps matches TRBD2 (5 bases). CDR3 amino acids: CASTLTTKAYEQYF. CDR3 DNA sequence: TGTGCCAGCACCCTTACGACTAAGGCCTACGAGCAGTACTTC.